A single sample gave rise to the 27 T cell receptor beta chains below, sequenced in a study of early T cells in non-severe SARS-CoV-2 infection. Each CDR3 protein gets one entry after TCRdb re-called the 5' RACE reads with MiXCR. The table has some 80,000 distinct CDR3 sequences, 5% seen once. The input for sequencing was whole blood, taken at baseline. The origin of the receptors is an adult who was a healthcare worker with PCR-confirmed SARS-CoV-2 infection or an uninfected control (not recorded which).

Ten or more counts support this clonotype. The chain carries TRBV20-1 and TRBJ2-7; D is tentatively TRBD1 or TRBD2 (5 bases each). The V end lost 2 bases, the J end lost 4 bases, and 21 bases lay between the germline ends. Germline-derived CDR1 and CDR2 are DFQATT and SNEGSKA (reference sequence). This CDR3 has 16 residues. CDR3 loop: CSARIGVGASTYEQYF. CDR3 bases: TGCAGTGCTAGAATAGGGGTCGGGGCCTCAACATACGAGCAGTACTTC.

This clonotype has a count of ten or more. CDR3 loop: CATLTGGRNQPQHF. The CDR3 DNA reads as TGTGCCACTCTTACAGGGGGACGCAATCAGCCCCAGCATTTT. The chain joins TRBV6-6 to TRBJ1-5; 8 nucleotides match TRBD1. This CDR3 has 14 residues. Trimming at V came to 10 bases and at J to 2 bases, leaving 7 bases not matched to a gene. The germline gives CDR1 MNHNY, CDR2 SVGAGI (reference sequence).

This clonotype turned up a few times. The chain recombines TRBV12-3 or TRBV12-4 with TRBJ1-2; TRBD1 matches at 9 bases. This CDR3 has 15 residues. V shed 5 bases and J 8 bases; nucleotides not matched to a gene: 12. The CDR3 loop is CASSASQGAARGYTF. Written as DNA, the CDR3 is TGTGCCAGCAGTGCATCACAGGGGGCCGCTAGGGGCTACACCTTC.

This clonotype was detected many times. The V and J genes are TRBV20-1 and TRBJ1-6, with 11 bases aligning to TRBD1. The CDR3 length is 14 residues. V lost 4 bases to trimming and J lost 9 bases; unmatched junction nucleotides: 5. CDR1 is DFQATT, CDR2 SNEGSKA, per germline (reference sequence). CDR3 coding DNA: TGCAGTGCTACTACCGGGACAGGGGGTTCACCCCTCCACTTT. The encoded protein is CSATTGTGGSPLHF.

Only a few counts were recorded for this clonotype. J is TRBJ1-6 and V is TRBV28; 8 nucleotides align to TRBD1. The CDR3 length is 15 residues. V lost 5 bases, J lost 7 bases, and 7 bases stayed unmatched. CDR1 and CDR2 (germline): MDHEN, SYDVKM. The CDR3 loop reads CASSPRDRLNSPLHF. The DNA for the CDR3 is TGTGCCAGCAGTCCACGGGACAGGTTGAATTCACCCCTCCACTTT.

This clonotype was counted at least ten times. CDR3 amino acids: CASSPSGGANVLTF. In DNA form, the CDR3 reads TGTGCCAGCTCGCCTTCGGGGGGGGCCAACGTCCTGACTTTC. The V call is TRBV18, the J call TRBJ2-6; D may be TRBD2 (5 bases). With 6 bases removed from V and 4 bases from J, the gap between germline ends came to 10 bases. Germline assignment: CDR1 KGHSH and CDR2 LQKENI. The CDR3 is 14 residues long.

This clonotype has just a few counts. The chain employs TRBV20-1 and TRBJ2-3; TRBD2 is a possible D gene (6 bases). CDR1 is DFQATT, CDR2 SNEGSKA, per germline (reference sequence). This CDR3 spans 13 amino acids. CDR3 sequence reads: CTPEGPGADTQYF. CDR3 nucleotides: TGCACCCCGGAGGGCCCTGGGGCAGATACGCAGTATTTT.

This clonotype has ten or more counts. The CDR3 DNA reads as TGTGCCAGCAGCTGGGTGCAGGGTAATAATTCACCCCTCCACTTT. As protein: CASSWVQGNNSPLHF. The gene calls are TRBV5-5 and TRBJ1-6, with a weak D call TRBD1 (5 bases). Trimming removed 3 bases at V and 5 bases at J, with 12 bases between. Germline CDR1 and CDR2: SGHKS and YYEKEE (reference sequence). CDR3 length equals 15 residues.

This clonotype showed up many times. V is TRBV3-1 and J is TRBJ2-7; D unresolved. This CDR3 comprises 12 residues. Germline V gene data show CDR1 as LGHDT and CDR2 as YNNKEL (reference sequence). V dropped 6 bases and J dropped 6 bases, with 12 bases sitting between them. The CDR3 nucleotides are TGTGCCAGCAGTAGTGCAGGCGGCGAGCAGTACTTC. Translated, it gives CASSSAGGEQYF.

The V call is TRBV11-2, the J call TRBJ1-6; 8 positions match TRBD1. The V and J ends lost 5 bases and 9 bases, in that order; junction bases with no gene match: 9. The CDR3 contains 15 residues. Germline CDR1 SGHAT, CDR2 FQNNGV. In nucleotides, the CDR3 is TGTGCCAGCAGCCTGACAGGGGAGTTCGGTTCACCCCTCCACTTT. As protein: CASSLTGEFGSPLHF.

This clonotype has a count of ten or more. V is TRBV7-6 and J is TRBJ2-2; no reliable D call. The V and J ends lost 5 bases and 0 bases respectively, with 10 bases between them. Germline CDR1 SGHVS, CDR2 FNYEAQ. The CDR3 covers 15 residues. DNA of the CDR3: TGTGCCAGCAGCGTCACGACGGCGAACACCGGGGAGCTGTTTTTT. It is translated as CASSVTTANTGELFF. Based on the CDR3 plus reference TRBV7-6 and TRBJ2-2, the full variable domain is GAGVSQSPRYKVTKRGQDVALRCDPISGHVSLYWYRQALGQGPEFLTYFNYEAQQDKSGLPNDRFSAERPEGSISTLTIQRTEQRDSAMYRCASSVTTANTGELFFGEGSRLTVL.

This clonotype was counted many times. The chain carries TRBV11-2 and TRBJ1-2; 9 bases are shared with TRBD1. The CDR3 consists of 18 residues. The junction had 16 bases not matched to a gene; V was cut back by 4 bases and J by 4 bases. Germline CDR1 and CDR2: SGHAT and FQNNGV. CDR3 sequence (DNA): TGTGCCAGCAGCTCAACGTGGACAGGGGCCGATGAATTCTATGGCTACACCTTC. Protein: CASSSTWTGADEFYGYTF.

CDR3 amino acids: CASSGTGTTLDNEQFF. CDR3 nucleotide sequence: TGTGCCAGCAGCGGAACCGGGACAACCCTTGACAATGAGCAGTTCTTC. V and J are TRBV11-2 and TRBJ2-1, with D possibly matching TRBD1 (6 bases). Between the trimmed V and J ends, which lost 5 bases and 5 bases, there was a span of 19 bases. CDR1 is SGHAT and CDR2 is FQNNGV in the germline V gene. CDR3 length: 16 amino acids.

This clonotype was detected ten times or more. The chain joins TRBV6-2 or TRBV6-3 to TRBJ2-3; 12 bases match TRBD2. The CDR3 runs 13 residues. The J segment lost 3 bases and the V segment lost 10 bases, leaving 2 bases of the junction unmatched. Germline V gene sequence: CDR1 MNHEY, CDR2 SVGEGT. The CDR3, as DNA: TGTGCCACCGGACTAGCGGGAACAGATACGCAGTATTTT. The encoded protein is CATGLAGTDTQYF.

The sample holds many counts of this clonotype. This chain connects TRBV20-1 to TRBJ1-2; D is perhaps TRBD1 (6 bases). Germline V gene sequence: CDR1 DFQATT, CDR2 SNEGSKA (reference sequence). CDR3 length: 14 residues. The ends were cut back, 3 bases at V and 5 bases at J, with 16 bases in the middle. The CDR3 loop is CSASTPGGTYGYTF. The DNA for the CDR3 is TGCAGTGCTAGTACACCCGGGGGGACATATGGCTACACCTTC.

The table lists this clonotype with many counts. The chain links TRBV20-1 to TRBJ2-7; D is undetermined. The germline CDR1 and CDR2 sequences are DFQATT and SNEGSKA (reference sequence). V shed 5 bases and J shed 3 bases, with 14 bases lying between them. The CDR3 length is 13 residues. CDR3 nucleotides: TGCAGTGCTGGGATAACCGGTCACTACGAGCAGTACTTC. This sequence encodes CSAGITGHYEQYF.

In this sample, this clonotype turned up many times. The V gene is TRBV28, the J gene TRBJ2-5, with D tentatively TRBD1 (6 bases). Trimming left V 6 bases short and J 5 bases short, with 13 bases between. The CDR3 contains 13 residues. Germline V gene data show CDR1 as MDHEN and CDR2 as SYDVKM. The CDR3 coding sequence is TGTGCCAGCAGGATGCAGGGGAGCGAGACCCAGTACTTC. Translation gives CASRMQGSETQYF.

This clonotype was seen at least ten times. The V and J genes are TRBV5-1 and TRBJ1-3; TRBD1 might be the D (6 bases). This CDR3 has 14 amino acids. Germline lookup yields CDR1 SGHRS and CDR2 YFSETQ. V was trimmed by 0 bases and J by 4 bases, leaving 8 bases between them. CDR3 DNA: TGCGCCAGCAGCTTGGTTGGGGGCGGAAACACCATATATTTT. This encodes CASSLVGGGNTIYF.

There are a few counts of this clonotype. The V call is TRBV29-1, the J call TRBJ2-1, with 11 positions matching TRBD2. CDR3 size: 18 residues. V shed 4 bases, J shed 2 bases, and the junction held 13 bases outside the gene matches. Germline V CDR1 and CDR2: SQVTM, ANQGSEA. The CDR3 DNA sequence: TGCAGCGTTGTAAGGGTAGCGGGAGGGCTGGGCCCCTACAATGAGCAGTTCTTC. This codes for CSVVRVAGGLGPYNEQFF.

V is TRBV27 and J is TRBJ2-1; D might be TRBD2 (5 bases). The germline V gene encodes CDR1 MNHEY and CDR2 SMNVEV (reference sequence). Trimming left V 0 bases short and J 5 bases short, with 14 bases between. The CDR3 spans 16 residues. The CDR3 sequence is CASSLSSSGIHNEQFF. In DNA, the CDR3 is TGTGCCAGCAGTTTATCTTCCAGCGGAATACACAATGAGCAGTTCTTC.

This clonotype was counted many times. The V and J genes are TRBV20-1 and TRBJ2-5, with 8 nucleotides matching TRBD2. The junction had 7 bases not matched to a gene; V was cut back by 5 bases and J by 5 bases. Germline V gives CDR1 DFQATT, CDR2 SNEGSKA (reference sequence). The CDR3 totals 13 residues. The CDR3 region has the DNA TGCAGTGCTCCCGGACTAGCTGGGGAGACCCAGTACTTC. Its translation: CSAPGLAGETQYF.

This clonotype has ten or more counts. The chain recombines TRBV18 with TRBJ1-1; the D gene is possibly TRBD1 (5 bases). CDR1 and CDR2 from the germline V gene are KGHSH and LQKENI. The CDR3 contains 14 residues. V shed 3 bases and J shed 4 bases, with 12 bases lying between them. The CDR3 sequence: CASSPGPRTTEAFF. The CDR3 region has the DNA TGTGCCAGCTCACCGGGACCCAGGACCACTGAAGCTTTCTTT.

This clonotype was observed a few times. The chain joins TRBV29-1 to TRBJ2-7; no reliable D call. The length of the CDR3 is 13 residues. CDR1 SQVTM and CDR2 ANQGSEA come from the germline V gene. V lost 4 bases and J 3 bases, leaving 13 bases between the germline ends. This CDR3 is CSVGPIQDYEQYF. DNA for the CDR3: TGCAGCGTTGGGCCCATACAAGACTACGAGCAGTACTTC.

This clonotype appeared many times. V is TRBV7-9 and J is TRBJ1-1, with D perhaps matching TRBD1 (5 bases). The CDR3 consists of 12 residues. CDR1 is SEHNR, CDR2 FQNEAQ, per germline (reference sequence). The V end lost 6 bases, the J end lost 4 bases, and 9 bases lay between the germline ends. CDR3 sequence reads: CASRAGPTEAFF. CDR3 in DNA: TGTGCCAGCAGGGCAGGGCCCACTGAAGCTTTCTTT. The full variable domain, with the rest looked up from reference TRBV7-9 and TRBJ1-1, is DTGVSQNPRHKITKRGQNVTFRCDPISEHNRLYWYRQTLGQGPEFLTYFQNEAQLEKSRLLSDRFSAERPKGSFSTLEIQRTEQGDSAMYLCASRAGPTEAFFGQGTRLTVV.

This clonotype was recorded many times. The CDR3 nucleotides read TGTGCCAGCAGCGGTACTAGCGGGATTTCCCACGAGCAGTACTTC. Amino acid sequence: CASSGTSGISHEQYF. The chain uses TRBV5-5 and TRBJ2-7, with 10 bases identical to TRBD2. The V gene end was trimmed by 4 bases and the J gene end by 5 bases; junction bases not matched to a gene: 9. The CDR3 totals 15 residues. Germline CDR1 is SGHKS and CDR2 is YYEKEE (reference sequence).

The rearrangement uses TRBV7-3 and TRBJ2-3; 10 nucleotides agree with TRBD2. Per the germline V gene, CDR1 is SGHTA and CDR2 is FQGTGA. Trimming at V came to 6 bases and at J to 10 bases, leaving 4 bases not matched to a gene. The CDR3 is 12 residues long. CDR3 sequence: CASSPSGSAQYF. The CDR3 region has the DNA TGTGCCAGCAGTCCTAGCGGGAGTGCGCAGTATTTT.

This clonotype has only a few counts. This chain connects TRBV5-1 to TRBJ2-3; perhaps D is TRBD1 or TRBD2 (5 bases each). The V end lost 6 bases, the J end lost 1 base, and 18 bases lay between the germline ends. From germline, CDR1 is SGHRS and CDR2 YFSETQ. This CDR3 contains 16 residues. The CDR3 loop reads CASTPDFLGGTDTQYF. The CDR3 bases are TGCGCCAGCACCCCGGACTTCCTAGGGGGCACAGATACGCAGTATTTT.